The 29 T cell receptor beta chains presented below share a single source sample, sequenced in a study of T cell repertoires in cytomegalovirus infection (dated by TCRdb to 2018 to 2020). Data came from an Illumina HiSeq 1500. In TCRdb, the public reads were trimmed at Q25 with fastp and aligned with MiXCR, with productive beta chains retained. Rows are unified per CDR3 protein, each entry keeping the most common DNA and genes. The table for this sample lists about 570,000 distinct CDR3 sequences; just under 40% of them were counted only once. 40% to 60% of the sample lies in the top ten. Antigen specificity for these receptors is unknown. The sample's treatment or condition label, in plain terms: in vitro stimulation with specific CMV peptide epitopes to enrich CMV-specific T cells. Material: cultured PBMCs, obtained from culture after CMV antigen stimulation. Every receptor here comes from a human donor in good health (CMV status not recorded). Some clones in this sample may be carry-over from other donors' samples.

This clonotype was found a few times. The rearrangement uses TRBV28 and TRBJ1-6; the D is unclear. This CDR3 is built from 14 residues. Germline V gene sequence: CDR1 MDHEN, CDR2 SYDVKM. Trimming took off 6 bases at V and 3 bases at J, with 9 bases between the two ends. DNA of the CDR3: TGTGCCAGCAGATTCCGGGGCTATAATTCACCCCTCCACTTT. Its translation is CASRFRGYNSPLHF.

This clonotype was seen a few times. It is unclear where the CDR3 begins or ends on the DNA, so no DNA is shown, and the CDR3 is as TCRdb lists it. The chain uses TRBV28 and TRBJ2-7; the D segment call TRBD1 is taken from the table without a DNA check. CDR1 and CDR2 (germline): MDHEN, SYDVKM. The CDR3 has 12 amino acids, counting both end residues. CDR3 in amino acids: CASSLWAGGIYF.

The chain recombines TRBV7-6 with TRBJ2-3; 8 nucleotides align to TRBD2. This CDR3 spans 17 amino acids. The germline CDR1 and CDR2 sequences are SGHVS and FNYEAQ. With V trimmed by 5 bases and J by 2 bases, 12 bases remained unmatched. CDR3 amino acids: CASSHGSSGPDTDTQYF. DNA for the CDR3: TGTGCCAGCAGCCACGGGTCTAGCGGGCCGGACACAGATACGCAGTATTTT. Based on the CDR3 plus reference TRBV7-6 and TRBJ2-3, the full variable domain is GAGVSQSPRYKVTKRGQDVALRCDPISGHVSLYWYRQALGQGPEFLTYFNYEAQQDKSGLPNDRFSAERPEGSISTLTIQRTEQRDSAMYRCASSHGSSGPDTDTQYFGPGTRLTVL.

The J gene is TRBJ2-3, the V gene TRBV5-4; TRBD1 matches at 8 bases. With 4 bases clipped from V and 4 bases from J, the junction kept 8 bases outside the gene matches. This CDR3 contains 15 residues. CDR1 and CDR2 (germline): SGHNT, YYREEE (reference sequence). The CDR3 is CASSVDRGRSDTQYF. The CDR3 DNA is TGTGCCAGCAGCGTAGACAGGGGAAGGTCAGATACGCAGTATTTT.

The CDR3 sequence is CASSSMEEWRGLSLGYTF. CDR3 coding DNA: TGTGCCAGCAGTTCTATGGAGGAGTGGCGGGGCCTGTCCTTGGGCTACACCTTC. The chain employs TRBV27 and TRBJ1-2, with D maybe TRBD1 (5 bases). Per germline, CDR1 MNHEY and CDR2 SMNVEV (reference sequence). Trimming left V 4 bases short and J 8 bases short, with 29 bases between. CDR3 length: 18 amino acids.

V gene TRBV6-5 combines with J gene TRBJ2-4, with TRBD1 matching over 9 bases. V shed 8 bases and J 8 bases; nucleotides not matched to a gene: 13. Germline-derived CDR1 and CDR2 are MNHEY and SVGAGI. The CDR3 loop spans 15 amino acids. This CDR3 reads CASSLGTGRVDIQYF. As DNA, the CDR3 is TGTGCCAGCTCCCTGGGGACAGGGCGGGTAGACATTCAGTACTTC.

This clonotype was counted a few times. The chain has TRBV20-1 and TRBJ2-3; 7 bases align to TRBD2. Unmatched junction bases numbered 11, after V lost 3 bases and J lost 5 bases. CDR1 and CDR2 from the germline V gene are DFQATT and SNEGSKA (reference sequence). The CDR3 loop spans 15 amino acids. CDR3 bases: TGCAGTGCTAGCGGCGGGACTACCCCCGAAGATACGCAGTATTTT. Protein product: CSASGGTTPEDTQYF.

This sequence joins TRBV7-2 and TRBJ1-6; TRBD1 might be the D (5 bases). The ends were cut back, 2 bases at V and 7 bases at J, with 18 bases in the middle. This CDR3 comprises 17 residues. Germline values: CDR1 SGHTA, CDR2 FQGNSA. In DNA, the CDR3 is TGTGCCAGCAGCTTAACAGCGGTGGGACGGTCGAATTCACCCCTCCACTTT. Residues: CASSLTAVGRSNSPLHF.

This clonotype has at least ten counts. CDR3 amino acids: CASSSPGQPQHF. The CDR3 coding sequence is TGTGCCAGCAGCTCCCCGGGCCAGCCCCAGCATTTT. The V gene is TRBV7-2, the J gene TRBJ1-5; D ambiguous. The germline V gene has CDR1 SGHTA and CDR2 FQGNSA. The CDR3 contains 12 residues. Trimming removed 4 bases at V and 7 bases at J, with 8 bases between.

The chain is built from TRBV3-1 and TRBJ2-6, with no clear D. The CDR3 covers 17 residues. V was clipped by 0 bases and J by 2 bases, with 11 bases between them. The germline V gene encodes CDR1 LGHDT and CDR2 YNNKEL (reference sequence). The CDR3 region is CASSQDWSVTGANVLTF. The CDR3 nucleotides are TGTGCCAGCAGCCAAGATTGGAGCGTCACTGGGGCCAACGTCCTGACTTTC.

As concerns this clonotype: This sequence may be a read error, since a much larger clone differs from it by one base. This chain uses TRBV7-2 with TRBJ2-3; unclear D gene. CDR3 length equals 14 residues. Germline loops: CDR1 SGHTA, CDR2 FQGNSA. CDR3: CASRLRRSTDTQYF. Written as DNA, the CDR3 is TGTGCCAGCCGCTTAAGGCGGAGCACAGATACGCAGTATTTT. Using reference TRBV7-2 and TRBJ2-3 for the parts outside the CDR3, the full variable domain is GAGVSQSPSNKVTEKGKDVELRCDPISGHTALYWYRQSLGQGLEFLIYFQGNSAPDKSGLPSDRFSAERTGGSVSTLTIQRTQQEDSAVYLCASRLRRSTDTQYFGPGTRLTVL.

The chain's CDR3 is CASSPAVGRSDEKLFF. The CDR3 DNA reads TGTGCCAGCAGCCCGGCGGTGGGGCGCTCAGATGAAAAACTGTTTTTT. The V call is TRBV7-9, the J call TRBJ1-4; D is possibly TRBD1 (5 bases). This CDR3 is built from 16 residues. V was cut by 5 bases and J by 6 bases, with 19 bases left in between. Germline V gives CDR1 SEHNR, CDR2 FQNEAQ (reference sequence).

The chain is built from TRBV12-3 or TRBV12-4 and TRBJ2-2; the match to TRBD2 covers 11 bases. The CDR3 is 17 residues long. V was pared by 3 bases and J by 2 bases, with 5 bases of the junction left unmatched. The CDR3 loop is CASSFPGLAANTGELFF. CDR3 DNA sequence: TGTGCCAGCAGTTTTCCGGGACTAGCGGCCAACACCGGGGAGCTGTTTTTT.

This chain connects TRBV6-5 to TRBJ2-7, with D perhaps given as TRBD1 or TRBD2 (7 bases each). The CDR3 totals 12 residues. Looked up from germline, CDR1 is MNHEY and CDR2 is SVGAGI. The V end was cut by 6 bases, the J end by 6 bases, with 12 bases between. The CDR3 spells CASRTGRVEQYF. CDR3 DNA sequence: TGTGCCAGCAGGACAGGGAGGGTCGAGCAGTACTTC.

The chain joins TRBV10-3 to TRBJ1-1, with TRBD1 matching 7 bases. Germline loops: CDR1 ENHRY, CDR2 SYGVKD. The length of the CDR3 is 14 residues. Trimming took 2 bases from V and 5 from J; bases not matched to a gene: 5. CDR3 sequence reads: CAISEDRAVTEAFF. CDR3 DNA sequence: TGTGCCATCAGTGAGGACAGGGCTGTGACTGAAGCTTTCTTT.

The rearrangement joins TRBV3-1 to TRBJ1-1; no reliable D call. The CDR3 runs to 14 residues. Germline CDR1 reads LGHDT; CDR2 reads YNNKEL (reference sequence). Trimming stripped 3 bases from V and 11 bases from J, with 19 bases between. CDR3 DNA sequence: TGTGCCAGCAGCCAGGCCCGCCTCGGGCAGCCGGCTTTCTTT. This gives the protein CASSQARLGQPAFF.

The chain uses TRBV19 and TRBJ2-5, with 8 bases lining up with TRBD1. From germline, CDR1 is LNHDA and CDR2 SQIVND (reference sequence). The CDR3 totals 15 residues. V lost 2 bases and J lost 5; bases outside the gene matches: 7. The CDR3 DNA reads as TGTGCCAGTAGTATACCCGGACAGGGCTGGGAGACCCAGTACTTC. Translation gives CASSIPGQGWETQYF.

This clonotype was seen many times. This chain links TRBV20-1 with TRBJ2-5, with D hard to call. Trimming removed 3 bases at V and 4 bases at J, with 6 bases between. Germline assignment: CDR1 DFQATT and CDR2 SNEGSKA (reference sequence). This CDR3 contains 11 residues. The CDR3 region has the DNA TGCAGTGCTAGGACCTCAGAGACCCAGTACTTC. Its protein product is CSARTSETQYF.

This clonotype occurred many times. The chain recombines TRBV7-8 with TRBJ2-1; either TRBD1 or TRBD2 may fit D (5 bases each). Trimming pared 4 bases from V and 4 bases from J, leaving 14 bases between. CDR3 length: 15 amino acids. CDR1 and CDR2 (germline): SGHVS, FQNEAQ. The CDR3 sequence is CASSWGPAGYNEQFF. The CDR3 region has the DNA TGTGCCAGCAGCTGGGGACCGGCCGGTTACAATGAGCAGTTCTTC.

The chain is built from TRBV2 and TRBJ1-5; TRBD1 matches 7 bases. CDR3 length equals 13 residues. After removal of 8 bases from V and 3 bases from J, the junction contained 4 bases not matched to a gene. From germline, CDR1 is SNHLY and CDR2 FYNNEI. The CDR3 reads CASLGQLNQPQHF. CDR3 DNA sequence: TGTGCCAGCCTGGGACAGCTCAATCAGCCCCAGCATTTT. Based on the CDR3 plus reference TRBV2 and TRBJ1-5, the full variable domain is EPEVTQTPSHQVTQMGQEVILRCVPISNHLYFYWYRQILGQKVEFLVSFYNNEISEKSEIFDDQFSVERPDGSNFTLKIRSTKLEDSAMYFCASLGQLNQPQHFGDGTRLSIL.

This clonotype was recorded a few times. CDR3 loop: CAAGTGGYTF. DNA of the CDR3: TGTGCCGCAGGGACTGGTGGCTACACCTTC. This chain joins TRBV6-8 and TRBJ1-2, with TRBD1 as a possible D gene (5 bases). Germline V gives CDR1 MNHGY, CDR2 SAAAGT. This CDR3 has 10 residues. Trimming cost V 11 bases and J 7 bases, with 11 bases left between them.

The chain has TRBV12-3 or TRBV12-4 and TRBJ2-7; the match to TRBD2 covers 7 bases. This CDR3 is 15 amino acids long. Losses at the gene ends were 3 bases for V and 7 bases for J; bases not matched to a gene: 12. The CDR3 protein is CASSFPRAGVGEQYF. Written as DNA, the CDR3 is TGTGCCAGCAGTTTCCCCCGTGCGGGAGTCGGGGAGCAGTACTTC.

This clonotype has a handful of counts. The CDR3 here is CASSPVDRAKNTGELFF. In DNA form, the CDR3 reads TGTGCCAGCAGCCCGGTAGATCGAGCGAAGAACACCGGGGAGCTGTTTTTT. The V and J genes are TRBV7-9 and TRBJ2-2; D is ambiguous. CDR3 length: 17 amino acids. Germline assignment: CDR1 SEHNR and CDR2 FQNEAQ (reference sequence). Deletions cut 5 bases from V and 1 base from J, with 17 bases between.

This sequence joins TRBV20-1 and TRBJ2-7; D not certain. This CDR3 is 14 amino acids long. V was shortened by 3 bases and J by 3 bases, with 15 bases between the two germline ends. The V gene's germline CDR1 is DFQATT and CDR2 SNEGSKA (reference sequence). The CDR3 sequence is CSASPVLNNYEQYF. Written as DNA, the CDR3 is TGCAGTGCTAGCCCGGTGCTAAACAACTACGAGCAGTACTTC.

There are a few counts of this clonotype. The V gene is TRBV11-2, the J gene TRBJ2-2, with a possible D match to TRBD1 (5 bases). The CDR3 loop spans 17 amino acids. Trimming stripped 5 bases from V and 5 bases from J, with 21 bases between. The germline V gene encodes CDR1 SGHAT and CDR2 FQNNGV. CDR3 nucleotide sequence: TGTGCCAGCAGCCTAGGGGTTCAGGGCTCGGCGACCGGGGAGCTGTTTTTT. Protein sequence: CASSLGVQGSATGELFF.

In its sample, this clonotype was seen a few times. The CDR3 loop is CAISDSGTEQFF. DNA for the CDR3: TGTGCCATCAGTGATTCGGGCACTGAGCAGTTCTTC. This chain uses TRBV10-3 with TRBJ2-1; D gene uncertain. Germline V gene data show CDR1 as ENHRY and CDR2 as SYGVKD. The CDR3 spans 12 residues. V shed 3 bases and J shed 9 bases, with 9 bases lying between them.

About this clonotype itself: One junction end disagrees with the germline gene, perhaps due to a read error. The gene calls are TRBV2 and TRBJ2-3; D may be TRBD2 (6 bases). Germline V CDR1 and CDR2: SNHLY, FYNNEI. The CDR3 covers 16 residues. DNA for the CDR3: TGTGCCAGCAGGGAAGCTGGGCGGGGCCTCACAGATACGCAGTATTTT. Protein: CASREAGRGLTDTQYF.

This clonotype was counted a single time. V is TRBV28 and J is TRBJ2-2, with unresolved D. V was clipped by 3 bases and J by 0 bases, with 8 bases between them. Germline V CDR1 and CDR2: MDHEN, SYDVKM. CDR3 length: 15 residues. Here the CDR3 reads CASSLYGPNTGELFF. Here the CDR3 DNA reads TGTGCCAGCAGTTTGTATGGCCCGAACACCGGGGAGCTGTTTTTT.

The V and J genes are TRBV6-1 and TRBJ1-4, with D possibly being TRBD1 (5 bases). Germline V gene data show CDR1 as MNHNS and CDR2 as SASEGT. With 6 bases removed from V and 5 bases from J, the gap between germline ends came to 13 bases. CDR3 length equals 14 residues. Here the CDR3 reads CASSYRSWNEKLFF. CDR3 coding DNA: TGTGCCAGCAGCTACAGGAGTTGGAATGAAAAACTGTTTTTT.